This T cell receptor beta chain was captured in a study of a mutant IDH1 vaccine in newly diagnosed glioma. Looking at the study overall: With temozolomide cycles, or 4-6 weeks after radiotherapy alone, vaccination was started.

Time point defined: week 35, safety follow-up. Topical imiquimod was applied with each vaccine dose, which held 300 ug of mutant IDH1 20-mer peptide. Patients carried new grade 3 or 4 IDH1-mutant astrocytomas lacking nuclear ATRX. Here immunoSEQ multiplex PCR was the method, and the copy in TCRdb shows in-frame clones only, minus some. The sample consists of around 70,000 clones, more than 75% of them appearing once. As regards this clone: Its antigen is not known.

Germline-derived CDR1 and CDR2 are MDHEN and SYDVKM. The CDR3 totals 14 residues. V lost 3 bases and J 1 base, leaving 8 bases between the germline ends. Study results and caveats: Altogether, around 93% of patients exhibited vaccine-induced immune responses.

The clonotype comes from a man aged 30 to 45 with glioma. This specimen was PBMCs, taken from a glioma patient whose treatment included an IDH1 peptide vaccine. The genes are TRBV28 and TRBJ2-3; D possibly corresponds to TRBD2 (5 bases). The CDR3, as DNA: TGTGCCAGCAGTTTTCTCGGGGGCACAGATACGCAGTATTTT. Residues: CASSFLGGTDTQYF.